The TCR beta chain under discussion was sequenced for a study of T cell responses to AZD1222 COVID-19 vaccine. In the case of this clone: Its antigen is unknown.

This CDR3 has 13 residues. Germline assignment: CDR1 LNHDA and CDR2 SQIVND (reference sequence). Deletions cut 3 bases from V and 4 bases from J, with 9 bases between. Study-level findings and limits: It should be noted that donors were predominantly white British and more often female, and clonal diversity was possibly underestimated.

The assay was immunoSEQ multiplex PCR, and TCRdb's table has in-frame clones only and misses some. The sample shows fewer than 150,000 clones, 93% of them seen only once. The origin of this receptor is an adult who received the AZD1222 COVID-19 vaccine. V gene TRBV19 combines with J gene TRBJ1-1; tentatively, D is TRBD1 (5 bases). The sequences come from peripheral blood, collected 28 days after the second AZD1222 dose. The CDR3 DNA follows: TGTGCCAGTAGTATGTCCGGGGGCACTGAAGCTTTCTTT. It is translated as CASSMSGGTEAFF.